The 27 T cell receptor beta chains below come from one sample, sequenced in a study of T cell responses to AZD1222 COVID-19 vaccine listed by TCRdb under 2021. Interpreted using the paper, the time point label stands for: baseline before first vaccination. The library was built by means of the immunoSEQ multiplex PCR assay. Imported from immuneACCESS, the table was reduced by TCRdb to in-frame sequences with V and J called. These copies leave out some clones; in studies compared against another copy, an unresolved V gene accounts for under half, and the cause of the remainder is not known. The sample table lists 95,000 to 110,000 clones, more than 85% of them with a count of one. The ten largest make up around 5% of the sample. The sample here was peripheral blood, taken on day 0 of AZD1222 vaccination. These TCRs come from an adult in good health.

The rearrangement joins TRBV9 to TRBJ2-1; 10 nucleotides agree with TRBD2. Germline V lookup: CDR1 SGDLS, CDR2 YYNGEE. The junction had 9 bases not matched to a gene; V was cut back by 3 bases and J by 9 bases. CDR3 length: 15 residues. The CDR3 loop is CASSATSGNGFEQFF. DNA of the CDR3: TGTGCCAGCAGCGCCACTAGCGGGAACGGATTTGAGCAGTTCTTC.

The chain has TRBV9 and TRBJ2-3; possibly TRBD2 for D (5 bases). Looked up from germline, CDR1 is SGDLS and CDR2 is YYNGEE. The CDR3 is 14 residues long. Trimming left V 4 bases short and J 2 bases short, with 11 bases between. The CDR3 DNA follows: TGTGCCAGCAGCCTCCAAGCGGTCACAGATACGCAGTATTTT. Amino acids: CASSLQAVTDTQYF.

The chain employs TRBV6-1 and TRBJ1-4; TRBD1 agrees at 7 bases. Germline V lookup: CDR1 MNHNS, CDR2 SASEGT. J gave up 5 bases and V 3 bases, and 9 bases lay outside the gene matches. The length of the CDR3 is 16 residues. The CDR3, as DNA: TGTGCCAGCAGTGAGTATCCGGGACAGCTGAATGAAAAACTGTTTTTT. It specifies CASSEYPGQLNEKLFF.

This chain joins TRBV18 and TRBJ1-1; 8 nucleotides align to TRBD1. V was pared by 6 bases and J by 4 bases, with 4 bases of the junction left unmatched. CDR3 length equals 13 residues. Per the germline V gene, CDR1 is KGHSH and CDR2 is LQKENI. The CDR3 DNA reads TGTGCCAGCTCTCCCGACAGGGGCACTGAAGCTTTCTTT. As protein: CASSPDRGTEAFF.

About this clone: One junction end disagrees with the germline gene, perhaps due to a read error. V gene TRBV6-1 combines with J gene TRBJ1-6; a weak D match, TRBD1 (6 bases). CDR3 length: 15 residues. The germline CDR1 and CDR2 sequences are MNHNS and SASEGT. The CDR3 DNA is TGTGCCAGCAGTAAAGCTTACAGGGTCAATTCACCCCTCCACTTT. Its protein is CASSKAYRVNSPLHF.

This sequence joins TRBV19 and TRBJ2-1, with 14 bases identical to TRBD2. There are 16 residues in the CDR3. Germline V gene data show CDR1 as LNHDA and CDR2 as SQIVND (reference sequence). V lost 5 bases and J lost 7; bases outside the gene matches: 7. The CDR3 sequence: CASSVETSGRENEQFF. CDR3 DNA sequence: TGTGCCAGTAGTGTCGAGACTAGCGGGAGGGAGAATGAGCAGTTCTTC.

The J gene is TRBJ1-1, the V gene TRBV5-1; D perhaps matches TRBD1 (5 bases). The germline V and J ends were trimmed by 0 bases and 5 bases, with 17 bases remaining between them. Germline CDR1 is SGHRS and CDR2 is YFSETQ. The length of the CDR3 is 16 residues. DNA for the CDR3: TGCGCCAGCAGCTTGGTCGGGACCATGGAGGGGACTGAAGCTTTCTTT. Translating gives CASSLVGTMEGTEAFF.

This clone was counted ten times or more. V gene TRBV6-1 combines with J gene TRBJ2-3; D uncertain. Per the germline V gene, CDR1 is MNHNS and CDR2 is SASEGT. The CDR3 runs to 12 residues. V dropped 1 base and J dropped 6 bases, with 5 bases sitting between them. The CDR3 nucleotides are TGTGCCAGCAGTGAAGATCCGGATACGCAGTATTTT. It specifies CASSEDPDTQYF.

The CDR3 nucleotides read TGTGCCAGCAGCCCCCGACAGGGGGCGACTGAAGCTTTCTTT. Its translation: CASSPRQGATEAFF. V is TRBV5-4 and J is TRBJ1-1; the match to TRBD1 covers 10 bases. The CDR3 has 14 residues. The J segment lost 5 bases and the V segment lost 4 bases, leaving 5 bases of the junction unmatched. Germline CDR1 is SGHNT and CDR2 is YYREEE (reference sequence).

V gene TRBV11-2 combines with J gene TRBJ2-4, with TRBD1 matching over 8 bases. Germline CDR1 SGHAT, CDR2 FQNNGV. The V segment lost 4 bases and the J segment 7 bases; nucleotides outside the gene matches: 12. The CDR3 extends over 16 amino acids. DNA for the CDR3: TGTGCCAGCAGCTCGATCTCCCAGGGGGCATGGAACATTCAGTACTTC. As protein: CASSSISQGAWNIQYF.

The chain uses TRBV2 and TRBJ2-1; 7 nucleotides line up with TRBD2. Germline V gene sequence: CDR1 SNHLY, CDR2 FYNNEI. This CDR3 is built from 15 residues. With V trimmed by 6 bases and J by 7 bases, 12 bases remained unmatched. The CDR3 DNA sequence: TGTGCCAGCAGGATCCGGGACTACGGACTAAATGAGCAGTTCTTC. It yields the protein CASRIRDYGLNEQFF.

J is TRBJ2-3 and V is TRBV6-6, with no clear D. V lost 9 bases to trimming and J lost 1 base, with 8 bases between them. Germline V lookup: CDR1 MNHNY, CDR2 SVGAGI (reference sequence). The CDR3 has 12 amino acids. The CDR3 is CASKRGTDTQYF. For the CDR3, the DNA is TGTGCCAGTAAGCGTGGCACAGATACGCAGTATTTT.

The CDR3 loop reads CASSSQTSKNIQYF. In DNA form, the CDR3 reads TGTGCCAGCAGCTCCCAGACATCCAAAAACATTCAGTACTTC. The J gene is TRBJ2-4, the V gene TRBV5-4; D is undetermined. The germline V gene has CDR1 SGHNT and CDR2 YYREEE (reference sequence). Trimming took off 3 bases at V and 2 bases at J, with 9 bases between the two ends. The CDR3 covers 14 residues.

Only one count was recorded for this clone. The chain has TRBV29-1 and TRBJ1-2; D remains ambiguous. Germline V gives CDR1 SQVTM, CDR2 ANQGSEA. This CDR3 has 12 residues. The V end was cut by 4 bases, the J end by 8 bases, with 14 bases between. The CDR3 here is CSVVGEGGGYTF. The CDR3 DNA reads as TGCAGCGTTGTCGGAGAGGGCGGAGGCTACACCTTC.

The gene calls are TRBV2 and TRBJ2-7; the D gene is possibly TRBD2 (6 bases). Germline V gene data show CDR1 as SNHLY and CDR2 as FYNNEI. Deletions cut 2 bases from V and 11 bases from J, with 13 bases between. The CDR3 spans 12 residues. The CDR3 nucleotides read TGTGCCAGCAGTGAATGGGGACTGGGAGAGTACTTC. This codes for CASSEWGLGEYF.

For the CDR3, the DNA is TGTGCCAGCAGCTTGGGCGCGGGGGGGAACACTGAAGCTTTCTTT. Translated: CASSLGAGGNTEAFF. V and J are TRBV5-5 and TRBJ1-1, with a possible D match to TRBD1 (5 bases). V was shortened by 0 bases and J by 1 base, with 10 bases between the two germline ends. Germline V gene sequence: CDR1 SGHKS, CDR2 YYEKEE (reference sequence). The CDR3 runs 15 residues.

The rearrangement uses TRBV7-6 and TRBJ2-1; 12 positions match TRBD2. The CDR3 runs to 17 residues. With 5 bases clipped from V and 6 bases from J, the junction kept 11 bases outside the gene matches. Germline CDR1 and CDR2: SGHVS and FNYEAQ. The CDR3 nucleotides read TGTGCCAGCAGCGTTCGCCCTCTAGCGGGAGGGCTCAATGAGCAGTTCTTC. Protein: CASSVRPLAGGLNEQFF.

V gene TRBV7-9 combines with J gene TRBJ2-5, with D uncertain. V was cut by 0 bases and J by 2 bases, with 10 bases left in between. This CDR3 is 15 amino acids long. Germline V gives CDR1 SEHNR, CDR2 FQNEAQ (reference sequence). The CDR3 protein is CASSLALARQETQYF. The CDR3 nucleotides read TGTGCCAGCAGCTTAGCCTTAGCCAGACAAGAGACCCAGTACTTC. The full variable domain, completed using reference TRBV7-9 and TRBJ2-5, is DTGVSQNPRHKITKRGQNVTFRCDPISEHNRLYWYRQTLGQGPEFLTYFQNEAQLEKSRLLSDRFSAERPKGSFSTLEIQRTEQGDSAMYLCASSLALARQETQYFGPGTRLLVL.

This rearrangement joins TRBV11-1 to TRBJ2-7, with D maybe TRBD1 (5 bases). CDR1 and CDR2 from the germline V gene are SGHAT and FQDESV (reference sequence). There are 14 residues in the CDR3. V gave up 2 bases and J gave up 5 bases, with 13 bases separating them. In DNA form, the CDR3 reads TGTGCCAGCAGCTTACTCAGGGTGTCCCACGAGCAGTACTTC. It yields the protein CASSLLRVSHEQYF. Supplemented by reference TRBV11-1 and TRBJ2-7, the full variable domain reads EAEVAQSPRYKITEKSQAVAFWCDPISGHATLYWYRQILGQGPELLVQFQDESVVDDSQLPKDRFSAERLKGVDSTLKIQPAELGDSAMYLCASSLLRVSHEQYFGPGTRLTVT.

The chain couples TRBV2 to TRBJ2-3, with 11 bases lining up with TRBD2. Trimming took 6 bases from V and 1 from J; bases not matched to a gene: 3. Germline V gene data show CDR1 as SNHLY and CDR2 as FYNNEI. This CDR3 contains 15 residues. For the CDR3, the DNA is TGTGCCAGCAGCCTACTAGCGGGGGGCACAGATACGCAGTATTTT. Its translation: CASSLLAGGTDTQYF.

The V gene is TRBV28, the J gene TRBJ2-1; D perhaps matches TRBD2 (5 bases). The V end lost 2 bases, the J end lost 7 bases, and 9 bases lay between the germline ends. Germline CDR1 and CDR2: MDHEN and SYDVKM. This CDR3 spans 13 amino acids. The CDR3 DNA is TGTGCCAGCAGTTTAGGAGGTAGGAATGAGCAGTTCTTC. This gives the protein CASSLGGRNEQFF.

The CDR3 loop is CASGGGSGTQYF. The CDR3 region has the DNA TGTGCCAGCGGGGGGGGGTCCGGGACCCAGTACTTC. The gene calls are TRBV12-3 or TRBV12-4 and TRBJ2-5, with 7 bases lining up with TRBD2. This CDR3 spans 12 amino acids. J lost 7 bases, V lost 8 bases, and 7 bases had no gene match.

The chain has TRBV30 and TRBJ2-7, with D maybe TRBD1 (5 bases). The CDR3 totals 14 residues. V dropped 2 bases and J dropped 6 bases, with 17 bases sitting between them. Per germline, CDR1 GTSNPN and CDR2 SVGIG (reference sequence). The DNA for the CDR3 is TGTGCCTGGAGTTACAGGACAATAACCGGCGAGCAGTACTTC. Translating it yields CAWSYRTITGEQYF.

This clone was detected only once. The chain employs TRBV4-1 and TRBJ2-1; D is unclear. V lost 0 bases and J lost 7, with 10 bases in between. The CDR3 covers 14 residues. Germline V CDR1 and CDR2: MGHRA, YSYEKL. The CDR3 spells CASSQETISNEQFF. In DNA, the CDR3 is TGCGCCAGCAGCCAAGAAACGATTTCTAATGAGCAGTTCTTC.

The CDR3 DNA sequence: TGTGCCTGGAGCGGGGCAGGGGCCCCGAATGAAAAACTGTTTTTT. This translates into CAWSGAGAPNEKLFF. The chain uses TRBV30 and TRBJ1-4; possible D gene TRBD1, 6 bases. V was shortened by 3 bases and J by 5 bases, with 16 bases between the two germline ends. This CDR3 spans 15 amino acids. The germline CDR1 and CDR2 sequences are GTSNPN and SVGIG (reference sequence).

A single count supports this clone. The V gene is TRBV6-4, the J gene TRBJ1-2, with 11 bases identical to TRBD1. V lost 2 bases and J lost 4; bases outside the gene matches: 0. This CDR3 is 14 amino acids long. Germline V CDR1 and CDR2: MRHNA, SNTAGT. Written as DNA, the CDR3 is TGTGCCAGCAGTGACGGGACAGGGGGCTATGGCTACACCTTC. Protein product: CASSDGTGGYGYTF.

The chain employs TRBV5-4 and TRBJ1-4; perhaps TRBD1 as D (5 bases). The CDR3 covers 13 residues. Germline-derived CDR1 and CDR2 are SGHNT and YYREEE (reference sequence). The V and J ends lost 3 bases and 7 bases respectively, with 10 bases between them. Here the CDR3 DNA reads TGTGCCAGCAGCTCAGGGACTCCTGAAAAACTGTTTTTT. Protein product: CASSSGTPEKLFF.